The 26 T cell receptor beta chains below come from one sample, sequenced in a study of cytomegalovirus exposure and HLA in healthy donors. Profiled with immunoSEQ multiplex PCR; TCRdb holds only in-frame clones, not every one. The table lists just over 80,000 clones, approximately 96% of them singletons, with 1.3% in the top ten. Sequences were obtained from PBMCs. The receptor source for this set is a woman aged 18 to 35 in good health and CMV-seronegative.

The V call is TRBV5-1, the J call TRBJ2-7, with unresolved D. Germline-derived CDR1 and CDR2 are SGHRS and YFSETQ. Between the trimmed V and J ends, which lost 0 bases and 6 bases, there was a span of 22 bases. CDR3 length: 17 residues. CDR3 region: CASSLGVMTAGAIEQYF. CDR3 sequence (DNA): TGCGCCAGCAGCTTGGGCGTAATGACTGCCGGCGCAATCGAGCAGTACTTC.

The genes are TRBV19 and TRBJ2-5; TRBD2 aligns across 9 bases. Trimming removed 3 bases from V and 5 bases from J; junction bases left unmatched: 19. Germline V gene data show CDR1 as LNHDA and CDR2 as SQIVND (reference sequence). This CDR3 comprises 19 residues. As DNA, the CDR3 is TGTGCCAGTAGTATCGCCCGGGGGAGCGGGAGGATCGCTTCGGAGACCCAGTACTTC. This sequence encodes CASSIARGSGRIASETQYF.

This chain joins TRBV30 and TRBJ2-7, with D hard to call. The germline CDR1 and CDR2 sequences are GTSNPN and SVGIG (reference sequence). Trimming removed 3 bases at V and 6 bases at J, with 9 bases between. The CDR3 spans 11 residues. CDR3 bases: TGTGCCTGGAGAATAAGCGTCGAGCAGTACTTC. Translating it yields CAWRISVEQYF.

The chain carries TRBV28 and TRBJ2-7; perhaps TRBD1 as D (5 bases). Trimming removed 6 bases at V and 2 bases at J, with 14 bases between. CDR1 is MDHEN, CDR2 SYDVKM, per germline. This CDR3 has 14 residues. CDR3 bases: TGTGCCAGCAGGACCTCCGACAGACCCTACGAGCAGTACTTC. Its protein is CASRTSDRPYEQYF.

The chain recombines TRBV29-1 with TRBJ2-7; 7 bases line up with TRBD2. The CDR3 runs to 14 residues. J gave up 0 bases and V 6 bases, and 8 bases lay outside the gene matches. Germline V lookup: CDR1 SQVTM, CDR2 ANQGSEA. Here the CDR3 DNA reads TGCAGCGTAGTGAGGACTAGGGGCTCCTACGAGCAGTACTTC. Translation gives CSVVRTRGSYEQYF.

This clone was found a few times. The chain employs TRBV15 and TRBJ1-4; no firm D call. Trimming left V 0 bases short and J 7 bases short, with 12 bases between. CDR1 is LNHNV and CDR2 is YYDKDF in the germline V gene (reference sequence). This CDR3 spans 15 amino acids. Here the CDR3 reads CATSREERAGEKLFF. In nucleotides, the CDR3 is TGTGCCACCAGCAGAGAGGAGAGGGCTGGTGAAAAACTGTTTTTT.

V gene TRBV6-1 combines with J gene TRBJ2-2; tentatively, D is TRBD1 (8 bases). The CDR3 has 17 amino acids. Between the trimmed V and J ends, which lost 4 bases and 2 bases, there was a span of 17 bases. Germline CDR1 MNHNS, CDR2 SASEGT. The CDR3 nucleotides are TGTGCCAGCAGTGGACAGCGGGGACAGGTAAACACCGGGGAGCTGTTTTTT. Translating gives CASSGQRGQVNTGELFF.

The rearrangement joins TRBV5-1 to TRBJ2-1, with 10 nucleotides matching TRBD2. CDR1 SGHRS and CDR2 YFSETQ come from the germline V gene. Trimming cost V 4 bases and J 6 bases; bases outside gene matches: 10. The CDR3 spans 16 residues. The CDR3 DNA reads TGCGCCAGCAGCCCGACGCTAGCGGGAGCCTCCAATGAGCAGTTCTTC. It specifies CASSPTLAGASNEQFF.

This clone was seen a single time. The gene calls are TRBV18 and TRBJ1-4; 7 bases fit TRBD1. V gave up 3 bases and J gave up 7 bases; unmatched junction bases: 8. Germline loops: CDR1 KGHSH, CDR2 LQKENI. The CDR3 is made up of 15 amino acids. The DNA for the CDR3 is TGTGCCAGCTCACCCACAGGGGTTGTGGGTGAAAAACTGTTTTTT. Translated, it gives CASSPTGVVGEKLFF.

The chain uses TRBV27 and TRBJ2-1; 7 bases are a match to TRBD2. Trimming cost V 6 bases and J 2 bases; bases outside gene matches: 10. CDR1 and CDR2 (germline): MNHEY, SMNVEV (reference sequence). The CDR3 consists of 16 residues. For the CDR3, the DNA is TGTGCCAGCAGCTCCGTGGTCGGGAGGACCTACAATGAGCAGTTCTTC. Translation gives CASSSVVGRTYNEQFF.

The chain employs TRBV19 and TRBJ2-7; D remains unclear. Germline loops: CDR1 LNHDA, CDR2 SQIVND (reference sequence). The CDR3 totals 13 residues. V was trimmed by 9 bases and J by 1 base, leaving 13 bases between them. The CDR3 spells CASSGLSSYEQYF. DNA of the CDR3: TGTGCCAGCAGTGGGCTATCATCCTACGAGCAGTACTTC.

The rearrangement uses TRBV27 and TRBJ2-1, with TRBD2 identical over 8 bases. Trimming at V came to 6 bases and at J to 3 bases, leaving 7 bases not matched to a gene. This CDR3 region has 15 residues. From germline, CDR1 is MNHEY and CDR2 SMNVEV (reference sequence). In DNA, the CDR3 is TGTGCCAGCAGGAGGACTAGCAGATACTACAATGAGCAGTTCTTC. Its protein is CASRRTSRYYNEQFF.

The genes are TRBV19 and TRBJ1-1; D remains ambiguous. V lost 10 bases, J lost 5 bases, and 11 bases lay in between. Germline V CDR1 and CDR2: LNHDA, SQIVND (reference sequence). The CDR3 loop spans 11 amino acids. CDR3 DNA sequence: TGTGCCACCCGACGAGGGACTGAAGCTTTCTTT. Translated: CATRRGTEAFF.

The chain couples TRBV28 to TRBJ1-3; D perhaps matches TRBD1 (6 bases). V gave up 2 bases and J gave up 0 bases, with 14 bases separating them. The germline V gene has CDR1 MDHEN and CDR2 SYDVKM. The CDR3 has 17 residues. The CDR3 nucleotides are TGTGCCAGCAGTTTACGGCAGGGGTCCTACTCTGGAAACACCATATATTTT. This codes for CASSLRQGSYSGNTIYF.

Turning to this clone: One junction end disagrees with the germline gene, perhaps due to a read error. The chain has TRBV7-8 and TRBJ2-7, with 10 positions matching TRBD2. There are 17 residues in the CDR3. Germline CDR1 SGHVS, CDR2 FQNEAQ. The CDR3 sequence: CASSVAVLSGRAYEQYF. The CDR3 nucleotides are TGTGCCAGCAGCGTAGCCGTTTTAAGCGGGAGGGCCTACGAGCAGTACTTC.

The chain recombines TRBV10-3 with TRBJ2-5; D gene uncertain. This CDR3 is built from 14 residues. Germline lookup yields CDR1 ENHRY and CDR2 SYGVKD. With 2 bases removed from V and 1 base from J, the gap between germline ends came to 8 bases. The CDR3 reads CAISEQQSQETQYF. The CDR3 DNA reads TGTGCCATCAGTGAGCAACAGTCCCAAGAGACCCAGTACTTC.

V usage is TRBV7-2 and J usage is TRBJ2-7; D may be TRBD1 (5 bases). Germline values: CDR1 SGHTA, CDR2 FQGNSA. CDR3 size: 15 residues. Trimming pared 3 bases from V and 0 bases from J, leaving 12 bases between. CDR3 residues: CASSFTGVHSYEQYF. In DNA form, the CDR3 reads TGTGCCAGCAGCTTCACAGGAGTTCACTCCTACGAGCAGTACTTC.

The genes are TRBV18 and TRBJ1-2; 9 bases are a match to TRBD1. This CDR3 region has 16 residues. The germline V gene encodes CDR1 KGHSH and CDR2 LQKENI. Trimming at V came to 1 base and at J to 4 bases, leaving 7 bases not matched to a gene. CDR3 residues: CASSPLRTGETYGYTF. The CDR3 DNA reads as TGTGCCAGCTCACCACTCCGGACAGGGGAGACCTATGGCTACACCTTC.

This chain links TRBV30 with TRBJ1-5; D not certain. The germline V gene has CDR1 GTSNPN and CDR2 SVGIG (reference sequence). The V end lost 3 bases, the J end lost 3 bases, and 12 bases lay between the germline ends. The CDR3 has 14 residues. For the CDR3, the DNA is TGTGCCTGGAGCGAGGGCAGCCTCAATCAGCCCCAGCATTTT. Its protein product is CAWSEGSLNQPQHF.

A single count supports this clone. This chain links TRBV6-4 with TRBJ2-6; 9 positions agree with TRBD1. Trimming removed 4 bases from V and 3 bases from J; junction bases left unmatched: 13. This CDR3 comprises 19 residues. The germline gives CDR1 MRHNA, CDR2 SNTAGT. CDR3 in amino acids: CASSAILGQGVRGANVLTF. DNA of the CDR3: TGTGCCAGCAGTGCCATTTTGGGACAGGGAGTACGTGGGGCCAACGTCCTGACTTTC.

The CDR3 loop reads CASTPLDPRTDTQYF. CDR3 DNA: TGTGCCAGCACTCCGCTCGATCCTAGAACAGATACGCAGTATTTT. This sequence joins TRBV27 and TRBJ2-3, with no clear D. CDR1 MNHEY and CDR2 SMNVEV come from the germline V gene (reference sequence). The CDR3 length is 15 residues. Trimming cost V 7 bases and J 3 bases, with 17 bases left between them.

V is TRBV29-1 and J is TRBJ2-7; D is uncertain. The CDR3 has 14 amino acids. Per germline, CDR1 SQVTM and CDR2 ANQGSEA. V lost 4 bases, J lost 3 bases, and 16 bases lay in between. The CDR3 is CSVVRGGPDYEQYF. The CDR3 bases are TGCAGCGTTGTTCGAGGCGGTCCCGACTACGAGCAGTACTTC.

The J gene is TRBJ2-7, the V gene TRBV10-3, with 7 bases matching TRBD2. The CDR3 runs to 17 residues. Per the germline V gene, CDR1 is ENHRY and CDR2 is SYGVKD. V was pared by 2 bases and J by 3 bases, with 13 bases of the junction left unmatched. The CDR3 region is CAISESWGEGFGYEQYF. In DNA, the CDR3 is TGTGCCATCAGTGAGAGTTGGGGGGAGGGATTTGGCTACGAGCAGTACTTC.

The genes are TRBV13 and TRBJ2-2, with 8 nucleotides matching TRBD2. The CDR3 totals 15 residues. V lost 4 bases and J lost 5; bases outside the gene matches: 6. Per germline, CDR1 PRHDT and CDR2 FYEKMQ (reference sequence). CDR3 in amino acids: CASSSGGAGTGELFF. In DNA form, the CDR3 reads TGTGCCAGCAGCTCGGGGGGGGCCGGGACCGGGGAGCTGTTTTTT.

The chain links TRBV28 to TRBJ2-3; tentative D call: TRBD2 (6 bases). Germline CDR1 and CDR2: MDHEN and SYDVKM. The CDR3 is 16 residues long. Trimming took 5 bases from V and 1 from J, leaving 16 bases between them. This chain's CDR3 is CASSATEGRGTDTQYF. The CDR3 DNA reads TGTGCCAGCAGTGCAACGGAGGGCCGGGGCACAGATACGCAGTATTTT.

The rearrangement links TRBV7-2 to TRBJ2-4; D not resolved. V lost 4 bases and J 0 bases, leaving 10 bases between the germline ends. This CDR3 region has 15 residues. The germline gives CDR1 SGHTA, CDR2 FQGNSA. The CDR3: CASSSDLIAKNIQYF. As DNA, the CDR3 is TGTGCCAGCAGCTCCGACTTAATAGCCAAAAACATTCAGTACTTC.